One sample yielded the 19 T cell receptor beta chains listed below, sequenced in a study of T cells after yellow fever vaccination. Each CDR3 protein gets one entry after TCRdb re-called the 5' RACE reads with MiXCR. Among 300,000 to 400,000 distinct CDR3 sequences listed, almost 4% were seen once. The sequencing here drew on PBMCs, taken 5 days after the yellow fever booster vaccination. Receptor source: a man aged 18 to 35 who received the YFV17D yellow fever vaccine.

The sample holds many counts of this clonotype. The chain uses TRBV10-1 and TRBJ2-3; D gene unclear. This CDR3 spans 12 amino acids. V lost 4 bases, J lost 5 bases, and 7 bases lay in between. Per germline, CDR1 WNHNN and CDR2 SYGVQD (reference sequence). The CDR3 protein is CASSATRDTQYF. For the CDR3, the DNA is TGCGCCAGCAGTGCGACGAGAGATACGCAGTATTTT.

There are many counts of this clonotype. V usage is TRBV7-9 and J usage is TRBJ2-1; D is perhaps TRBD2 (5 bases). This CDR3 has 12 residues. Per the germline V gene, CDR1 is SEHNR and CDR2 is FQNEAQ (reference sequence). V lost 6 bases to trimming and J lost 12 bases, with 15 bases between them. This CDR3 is CASRSGGGGQFF. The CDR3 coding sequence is TGTGCCAGCAGATCAGGTGGAGGCGGGCAGTTCTTC.

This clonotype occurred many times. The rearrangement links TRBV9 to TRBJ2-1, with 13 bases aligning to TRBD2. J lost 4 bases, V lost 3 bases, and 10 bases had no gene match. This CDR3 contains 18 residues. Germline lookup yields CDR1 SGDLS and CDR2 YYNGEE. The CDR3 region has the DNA TGTGCCAGCAGCGAGCCCGGGACTAGCGGGGTTTTTTACAATGAGCAGTTCTTC. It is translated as CASSEPGTSGVFYNEQFF.

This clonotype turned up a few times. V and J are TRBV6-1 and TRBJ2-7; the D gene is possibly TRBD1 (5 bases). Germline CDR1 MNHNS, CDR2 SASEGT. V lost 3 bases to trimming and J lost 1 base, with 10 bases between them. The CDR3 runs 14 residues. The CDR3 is CASSEQDTSYEQYV. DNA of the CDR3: TGTGCCAGCAGTGAGCAGGACACGTCCTACGAGCAGTACGTC.

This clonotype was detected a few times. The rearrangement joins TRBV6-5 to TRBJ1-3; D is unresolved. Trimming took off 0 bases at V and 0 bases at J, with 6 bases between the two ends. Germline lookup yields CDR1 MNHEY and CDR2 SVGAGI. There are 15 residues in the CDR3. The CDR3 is CASSYSGISGNTIYF. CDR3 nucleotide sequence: TGTGCCAGCAGTTACTCAGGGATCTCTGGAAACACCATATATTTT.

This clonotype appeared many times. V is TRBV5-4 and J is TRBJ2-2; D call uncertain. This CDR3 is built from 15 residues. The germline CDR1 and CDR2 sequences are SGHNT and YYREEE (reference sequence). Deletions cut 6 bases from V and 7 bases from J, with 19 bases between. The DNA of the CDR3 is TGTGCCAGCATCATATATTGGGTGATCGGCGGGGAGCTGTTTTTT. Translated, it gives CASIIYWVIGGELFF.

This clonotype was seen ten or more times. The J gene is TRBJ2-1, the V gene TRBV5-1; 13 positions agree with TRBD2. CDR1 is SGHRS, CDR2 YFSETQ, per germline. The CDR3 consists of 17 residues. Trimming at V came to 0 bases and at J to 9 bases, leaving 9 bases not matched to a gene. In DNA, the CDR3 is TGCGCCAGCAGCTTGGACGGGACTAGCGGGGTTAAGCGTGAGCAGTTCTTC. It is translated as CASSLDGTSGVKREQFF.

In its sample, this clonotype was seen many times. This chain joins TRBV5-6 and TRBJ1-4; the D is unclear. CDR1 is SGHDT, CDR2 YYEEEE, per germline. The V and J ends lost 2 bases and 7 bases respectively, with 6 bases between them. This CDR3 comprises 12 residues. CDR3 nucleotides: TGTGCCAGCAGCTTCGGGATTGAAAAACTGTTTTTT. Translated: CASSFGIEKLFF.

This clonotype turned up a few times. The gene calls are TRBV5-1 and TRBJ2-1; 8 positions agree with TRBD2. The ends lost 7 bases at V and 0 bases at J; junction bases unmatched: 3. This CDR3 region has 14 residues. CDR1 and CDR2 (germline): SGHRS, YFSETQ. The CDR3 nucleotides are TGCGCCAGCTACCTAGCGGGCTCCTACAATGAGCAGTTCTTC. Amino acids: CASYLAGSYNEQFF.

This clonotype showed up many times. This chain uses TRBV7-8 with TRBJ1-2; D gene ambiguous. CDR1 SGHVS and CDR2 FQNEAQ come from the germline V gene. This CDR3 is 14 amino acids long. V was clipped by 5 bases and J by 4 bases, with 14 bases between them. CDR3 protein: CASSPGREAYGYTF. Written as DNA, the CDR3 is TGTGCCAGCAGCCCGGGGAGGGAGGCCTATGGCTACACCTTC.

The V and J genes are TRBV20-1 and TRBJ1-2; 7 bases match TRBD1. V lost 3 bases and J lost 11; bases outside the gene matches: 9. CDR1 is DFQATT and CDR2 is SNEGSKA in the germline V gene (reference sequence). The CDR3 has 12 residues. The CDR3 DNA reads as TGCAGTGCTAGTTCGGACAGGACAACGTACACCTTC. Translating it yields CSASSDRTTYTF.

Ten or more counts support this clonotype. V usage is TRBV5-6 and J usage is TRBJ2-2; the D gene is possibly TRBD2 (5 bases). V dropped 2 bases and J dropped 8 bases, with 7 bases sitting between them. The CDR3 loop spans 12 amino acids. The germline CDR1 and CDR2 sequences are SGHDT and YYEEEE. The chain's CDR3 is CASSFGGGELFF. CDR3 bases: TGTGCCAGCAGCTTTGGCGGGGGGGAGCTGTTTTTT.

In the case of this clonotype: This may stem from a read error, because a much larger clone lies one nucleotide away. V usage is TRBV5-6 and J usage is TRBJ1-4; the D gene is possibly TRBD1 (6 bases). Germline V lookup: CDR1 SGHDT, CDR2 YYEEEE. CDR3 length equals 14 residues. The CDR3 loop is CAGSQIDRNEKLFF. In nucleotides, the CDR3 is TGTGCCGGCAGCCAGATCGACAGGAATGAAAAACTGTTTTTT.

CDR3 protein: CATRGTDSSYNEQFF. As DNA, the CDR3 is TGTGCCACCAGGGGGACAGATAGCTCCTACAATGAGCAGTTCTTC. The V gene is TRBV24-1, the J gene TRBJ2-1, with TRBD1 matching 7 bases. The CDR3 consists of 15 residues. V shed 7 bases and J 0 bases; nucleotides not matched to a gene: 5. Germline CDR1 and CDR2: KGHDR and SFDVKD.

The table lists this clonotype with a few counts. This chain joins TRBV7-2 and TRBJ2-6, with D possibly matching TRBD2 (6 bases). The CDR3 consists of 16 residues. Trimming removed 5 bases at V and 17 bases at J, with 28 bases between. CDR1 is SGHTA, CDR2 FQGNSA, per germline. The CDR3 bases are TGTGCCAGCAGCCTCAACCCCGGGAGTAGAATACGTGGGTTGACTTTC. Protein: CASSLNPGSRIRGLTF.

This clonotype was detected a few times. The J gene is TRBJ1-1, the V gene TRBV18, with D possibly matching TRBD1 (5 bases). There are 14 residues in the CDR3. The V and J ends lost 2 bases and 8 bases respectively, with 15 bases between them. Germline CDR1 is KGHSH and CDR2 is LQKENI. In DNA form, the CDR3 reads TGTGCCAGCTCACCAACAGGAGAGGGTTCCGAAGCTTTCTTT. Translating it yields CASSPTGEGSEAFF.

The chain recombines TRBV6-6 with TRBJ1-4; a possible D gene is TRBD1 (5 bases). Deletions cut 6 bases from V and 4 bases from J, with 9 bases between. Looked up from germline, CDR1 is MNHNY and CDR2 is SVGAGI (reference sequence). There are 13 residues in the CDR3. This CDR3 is CASSRTFNEKLFF. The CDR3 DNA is TGTGCCAGCAGCAGGACATTTAATGAAAAACTGTTTTTT.

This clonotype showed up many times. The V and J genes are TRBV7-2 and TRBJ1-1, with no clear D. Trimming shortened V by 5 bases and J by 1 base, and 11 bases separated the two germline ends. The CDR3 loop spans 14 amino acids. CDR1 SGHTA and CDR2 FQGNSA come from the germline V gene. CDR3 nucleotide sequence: TGTGCCAGCAGCCCCTCCCGGTGGAACACTGAAGCTTTCTTT. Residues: CASSPSRWNTEAFF.

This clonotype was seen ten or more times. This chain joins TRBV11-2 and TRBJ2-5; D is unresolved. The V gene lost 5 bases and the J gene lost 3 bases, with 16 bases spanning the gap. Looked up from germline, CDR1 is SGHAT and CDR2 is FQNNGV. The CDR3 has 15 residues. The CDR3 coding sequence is TGTGCCAGCAGCCACCATCCGGCTAAAAAAGAGACCCAGTACTTC. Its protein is CASSHHPAKKETQYF. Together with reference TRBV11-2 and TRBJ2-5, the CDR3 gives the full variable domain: EAGVAQSPRYKIIEKRQSVAFWCNPISGHATLYWYQQILGQGPKLLIQFQNNGVVDDSQLPKDRFSAERLKGVDSTLKIQPAKLEDSAVYLCASSHHPAKKETQYFGPGTRLLVL.